This T cell receptor (beta chain) was sequenced for a study of T cell changes during pregnancy in multiple sclerosis. The table came from immunoSEQ multiplex PCR; TCRdb's copy has only in-frame clones and leaves some out. This sample has 88,000 or so clones; 92% occur once, and the top ten carry approximately 1.4%. Unmatched junction bases numbered 11, after V lost 4 bases and J lost 7 bases. Germline assignment: CDR1 LNHDA and CDR2 SQIVND (reference sequence). The CDR3 is made up of 15 amino acids. The sequences come from peripheral blood, collected before pregnancy. This TCR came from a female donor with multiple sclerosis, enrolled in a pregnancy study. V and J are TRBV19 and TRBJ1-2; 8 nucleotides line up with TRBD1. CDR3 coding DNA: TGTGCCAGTAGTAAAGAGGACAGGGCTGGAGCTGGCTACACCTTC. Its protein is CASSKEDRAGAGYTF. Filled out from reference TRBV19 and TRBJ1-2, the complete variable domain reads DGGITQSPKYLFRKEGQNVTLSCEQNLNHDAMYWYRQDPGQGLRLIYYSQIVNDFQKGDIAEGYSVSREKKESFPLTVTSAQKNPTAFYLCASSKEDRAGAGYTFGSGTRLTVV.